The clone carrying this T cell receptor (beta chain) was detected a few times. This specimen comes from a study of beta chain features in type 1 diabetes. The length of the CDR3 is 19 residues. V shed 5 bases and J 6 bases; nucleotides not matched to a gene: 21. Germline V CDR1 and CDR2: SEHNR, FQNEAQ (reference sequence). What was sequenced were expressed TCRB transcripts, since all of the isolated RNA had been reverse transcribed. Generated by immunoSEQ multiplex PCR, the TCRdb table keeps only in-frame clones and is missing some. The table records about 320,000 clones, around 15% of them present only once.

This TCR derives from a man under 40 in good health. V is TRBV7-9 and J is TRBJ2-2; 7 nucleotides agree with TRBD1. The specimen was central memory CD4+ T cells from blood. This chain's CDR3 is CASSISRDSWVLNPGELFF. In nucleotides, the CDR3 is TGTGCCAGCAGCATCTCCCGGGACAGCTGGGTCCTCAATCCCGGGGAGCTGTTTTTT.